The rows below give T cell receptor beta chains drawn from one sample of a study of T cell responses to AZD1222 COVID-19 vaccine. Sequencing was performed with immunoSEQ multiplex PCR; in TCRdb, only in-frame clones are kept and a portion is missing. Of about 130,000 clones listed, more than 75% were seen once; the top ten hold over 4%. This material consisted of peripheral blood, taken on day 0 of AZD1222 vaccination. The receptor set was obtained from an adult in good health. Both conserved end residues are part of each CDR3. A D gene is named only where the DNA matches it firmly. Clone sizes are given selectively: once, few, many, or a class where the clone is expanded.

clone size | J gene | V gene | D gene | CDR3 DNA | CDR3 protein
. | TRBJ1-1 | TRBV28 | . | TGTGCCAGCAGCCCCTACAGGGATCGGACTGAAGCTTTCTTT | CASSPYRDRTEAFF
few | TRBJ2-7 | TRBV15 | TRBD1 | TGTGCCACCAGCAGAGAAGCAGGGGGCTACGAGCAGTACTTC | CATSREAGGYEQYF
. | TRBJ2-7 | TRBV4-1 | TRBD1 | TGCGCCAGCAGCCAAGACATAAGGGGGACAGGGGGTCGCTACGAGCAGTACTTC | CASSQDIRGTGGRYEQYF
few | TRBJ2-1 | TRBV30 | TRBD2 | TGTGCCTGGAACAAGGGACTAGCGGGGGGCCTAGAGCAGTTCTTC | CAWNKGLAGGLEQFF
. | TRBJ1-1 | TRBV28 | . | TGTGCCAGCAGTTTAAGCGCTGAAGCTTTCTTT | CASSLSAEAFF
. | TRBJ2-7 | TRBV5-5 | TRBD1 | TGTGCCAGCGACAGGGGTCAACAATACGAGCAGTACTTC | CASDRGQQYEQYF
. | TRBJ1-5 | TRBV4-1 | . | TGCGCCAGCAGGATGGCAGATAGCAATCAGCCCCAGCATTTT | CASRMADSNQPQHF
. | TRBJ1-5 | TRBV28 | . | TGTGCCAGCAGTTCCCTGACAGGTTCCGCATTCAATCAGCCCCAGCATTTT | CASSSLTGSAFNQPQHF
. | TRBJ1-2 | TRBV7-8 | . | TGTGCCAGCAGCTTTAAGGAGTCTGAGAGCTATGGCTACACCTTC | CASSFKESESYGYTF
. | TRBJ1-4 | TRBV4-2 | TRBD1 | TGTGCCAGCAGCCAAGATCTTCGGGCGCAGGGGGCAGCTAATGAAAAACTGTTTTTT | CASSQDLRAQGAANEKLFF
few | TRBJ2-5 | TRBV3-1/TRBV3-2 | . | TGTGCCAGCAGCCAAGGCGATGGGGTTCTTGATGAGACCCAGTACTTC | CASSQGDGVLDETQYF
. | TRBJ1-1 | TRBV5-6 | . | TGTGCCAGCAGCGGGGTAGAGAACACTGAAGCTTTCTTT | CASSGVENTEAFF
. | TRBJ1-3 | TRBV9 | . | TGTGCCAGCAGCGCCGCCCCAGGAGTCTCTGGAAACACCATATATTTT | CASSAAPGVSGNTIYF
. | TRBJ1-2 | TRBV4-1 | . | TGCGCCAGCAGCCACCTCTCAGGCTACACCTTC | CASSHLSGYTF
. | TRBJ2-3 | TRBV5-4 | . | TGTGCCAGCAGCTTGGTAGGCGTTCGCGGGGCAGATACGCAGTATTTT | CASSLVGVRGADTQYF
once | TRBJ2-7 | TRBV19 | . | TGTGCCAGTAGTAATCATGCGGGCTTGTTCTACGAGCAGTACTTC | CASSNHAGLFYEQYF
. | TRBJ2-1 | TRBV28 | . | TGTGCCAGCAGTTTAGTAGCGGTTGAGCAGTTCTTC | CASSLVAVEQFF
. | TRBJ2-2 | TRBV5-1 | . | TGCGCCAGCAGCTTGTTAGAGGCGTCCACCGGGGAGCTGTTTTTT | CASSLLEASTGELFF
. | TRBJ1-2 | TRBV6-2/TRBV6-3 | . | TGTGCCAGCAGTTACTCCCGATATGGCTACACCTTC | CASSYSRYGYTF
. | TRBJ1-5 | TRBV27 | . | TGTGCCAGCAGTTTATTCCGGGGCGGGGGCCAGCCCCAGCATTTT | CASSLFRGGGQPQHF
. | TRBJ1-5 | TRBV30 | . | TGTGCCTGGAGTGTACAGGGAAGGTTAGGTCAGCCCCAGCATTTT | CAWSVQGRLGQPQHF
. | TRBJ2-1 | TRBV5-1 | TRBD1 | TGCGCCAGCAGCGGGGGACAGGAATACAATGAGCAGTTCTTC | CASSGGQEYNEQFF
once | TRBJ1-2 | TRBV19 | . | TGTGCCAGTAGACCGACAGTGAGCGTCCCGGCCACCTTC | CASRPTVSVPATF
. | TRBJ1-2 | TRBV5-6 | . | TGTGCCAGCAGCTTGGCCAGGAGTACCTATGGCTACACCTTC | CASSLARSTYGYTF